The table lists the clone carrying this T cell receptor beta chain with a count of one. V was clipped by 3 bases and J by 5 bases; unmatched bases: 11. The CDR3 runs to 16 residues. Germline V gives CDR1 SGHDT, CDR2 YYEEEE. The sample originates from a study of blood T cell repertoires in COVID-19. Study information: Acute and convalescent COVID-19 specimens originated in the United States, Italy and Spain. From T cells, B-cell-depleted T cells, or PBMCs came the material, which was cDNA or gDNA.

As originally analysed: Reference gene primers were amplified, and this amplification served to estimate nucleated cell counts. Generated by immunoSEQ multiplex PCR, the TCRdb table keeps only in-frame clones and is missing some. The V and J calls and clone size come from that table; D and trimming were worked out from the DNA. The sample holds some 250,000 clones, about 83% seen once. The sequenced material came from peripheral blood. The chain recombines TRBV5-6 with TRBJ2-3; 8 nucleotides align to TRBD2. This clonotype was obtained from a man older than 75 with acute or convalescent COVID-19. The CDR3 sequence is CASSSGLASVQDTQYF. In DNA form, the CDR3 reads TGTGCCAGCAGCTCCGGACTAGCAAGCGTTCAAGATACGCAGTATTTT.